The clone carrying this TCR beta chain was detected once. Its matching antigen is unknown. Using immunoSEQ multiplex PCR, the repertoire was profiled, and TCRdb retains in-frame clones only, with some absent. The sample consists of 60,000 or so clones, approximately 89% of them appearing once. The V end lost 4 bases, the J end lost 5 bases, and 15 bases lay between the germline ends. Germline values: CDR1 GTSNPN, CDR2 SVGIG (reference sequence). The CDR3 is 14 amino acids. This record belongs to a study of OX40 agonist ivuxolimab in advanced cancers. Study-level results: Averaging showed that CD8+ T cells had more expanded clones than CD4+ did. Individuals who were partial responders at 0.1-3.0 mg/kg had clonal expansion that ranked among the lowest. The authors did not determine the antigen specificity of the expanded peripheral T cells.

The source is an adult with an advanced solid tumor such as melanoma, head and neck, liver or kidney cancer. This specimen was CD4+ or CD8+ T cells sorted from blood, taken in a trial of the OX40 agonist ivuxolimab. The genes are TRBV30 and TRBJ2-1, with D perhaps being TRBD1 or TRBD2 (6 bases each). CDR3 in amino acids: CAWKPRGVNNEQFF. CDR3 sequence (DNA): TGTGCCTGGAAGCCAAGGGGGGTTAACAATGAGCAGTTCTTC.